Below are 6 T cell receptor beta chains sequenced from a single sample in a study of pediatric ulcerative colitis. Repertoires were generated with immunoSEQ multiplex PCR, while TCRdb's copy carries only in-frame clones and drops some. The sample holds 55,000 to 80,000 clones, 77% seen once. The sequencing sample was made of blood. The receptors originated from a boy younger than 18 with moderate ulcerative colitis.

This chain uses TRBV6-6 with TRBJ1-5; a weak D match, TRBD1 (5 bases). V was cut by 8 bases and J by 0 bases, with 11 bases left in between. Germline V CDR1 and CDR2: MNHNY, SVGAGI (reference sequence). The CDR3 is 14 amino acids. The CDR3 DNA reads TGTGCCAGCTCAGGGTCCTATAGCAATCAGCCCCAGCATTTT. Residues: CASSGSYSNQPQHF.

This rearrangement joins TRBV11-2 to TRBJ1-4, with D perhaps matching TRBD1 (5 bases). The CDR3 length is 16 residues. Germline lookup yields CDR1 SGHAT and CDR2 FQNNGV. V lost 3 bases and J 8 bases, leaving 19 bases between the germline ends. This CDR3 is CASSFPYGGGGEKLFF. The CDR3 nucleotides read TGTGCCAGCAGCTTCCCCTACGGGGGTGGGGGAGAAAAACTGTTTTTT.

V is TRBV30 and J is TRBJ2-7, with 7 bases matching TRBD2. Germline V CDR1 and CDR2: GTSNPN, SVGIG (reference sequence). This CDR3 has 12 residues. J was trimmed by 4 bases and V by 7 bases; bases with no gene match: 7. The CDR3 here is CALVRAGYEQYF. The CDR3 DNA reads TGTGCCTTAGTAAGAGCGGGATACGAGCAGTACTTC.

This chain joins TRBV6-1 and TRBJ1-3, with D possibly being TRBD1 (5 bases). This CDR3 comprises 17 residues. Germline-derived CDR1 and CDR2 are MNHNS and SASEGT. V lost 4 bases, J lost 0 bases, and 16 bases lay in between. The CDR3 loop is CASSGGRPALSGNTIYF. The CDR3 DNA reads as TGTGCCAGCAGTGGGGGACGGCCAGCTCTCTCTGGAAACACCATATATTTT.

The V and J genes are TRBV6-6 and TRBJ1-5; D is possibly TRBD1 (6 bases). This CDR3 contains 15 residues. Trimming shortened V by 0 bases and J by 6 bases, and 12 bases separated the two germline ends. Germline CDR1 MNHNY, CDR2 SVGAGI (reference sequence). The CDR3 DNA follows: TGTGCCAGCAGTTACTCGGGGGGGGCGGGTCAGCCCCAGCATTTT. Translated: CASSYSGGAGQPQHF.

The V and J genes are TRBV5-1 and TRBJ2-1; D possibly corresponds to TRBD1 (6 bases). V was trimmed by 0 bases and J by 4 bases, leaving 11 bases between them. The CDR3 sequence is 15 residues long. CDR1 SGHRS and CDR2 YFSETQ come from the germline V gene. The CDR3 coding sequence is TGCGCCAGCAGCTTGGTTCAGGGGACATACAATGAGCAGTTCTTC. This translates into CASSLVQGTYNEQFF.